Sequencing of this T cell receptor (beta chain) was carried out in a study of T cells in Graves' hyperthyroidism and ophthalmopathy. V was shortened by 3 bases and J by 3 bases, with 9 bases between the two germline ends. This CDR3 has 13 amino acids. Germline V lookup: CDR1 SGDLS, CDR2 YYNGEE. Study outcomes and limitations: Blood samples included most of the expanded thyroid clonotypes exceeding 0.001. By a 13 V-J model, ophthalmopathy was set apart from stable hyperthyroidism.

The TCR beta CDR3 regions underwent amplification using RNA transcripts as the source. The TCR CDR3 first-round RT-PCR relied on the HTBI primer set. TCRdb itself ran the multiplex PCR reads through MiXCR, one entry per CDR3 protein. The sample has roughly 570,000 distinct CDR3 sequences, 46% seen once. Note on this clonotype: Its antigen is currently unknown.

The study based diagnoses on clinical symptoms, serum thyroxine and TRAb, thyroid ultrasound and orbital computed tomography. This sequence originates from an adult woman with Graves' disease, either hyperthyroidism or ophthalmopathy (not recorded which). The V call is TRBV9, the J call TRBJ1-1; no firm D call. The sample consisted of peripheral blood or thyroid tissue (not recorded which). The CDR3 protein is CASSAQTYTEAFF. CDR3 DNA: TGTGCCAGCAGCGCCCAGACCTACACTGAAGCTTTCTTT.